The rows below give T cell receptor beta chains drawn from one sample of a study of radiotherapy plus CTLA-4 blockade in lung cancer. The table came from immunoSEQ multiplex PCR; TCRdb's copy has only in-frame clones and leaves some out. The sample shows about 95,000 clones, roughly 80% of them seen only once. This sample comprised peripheral blood, obtained from a patient treated with radiotherapy plus ipilimumab. These receptors all come from a human donor with non-small cell lung cancer who had a partial response to radiotherapy plus ipilimumab. CDR3s include the opening cysteine and the closing phenylalanine or tryptophan. Each record gives: V gene, clone size, J gene, D gene, CDR3 DNA, CDR3 protein. The D gene is left open where the match is weak. Part of the rows lack a size; the others show once, few, many or a class for expanded clones.

TRBV5-1	NA	TRBJ2-1	NA	TGCGCCAGCAGCATGTTCAGCTCCTACAATGAGCAGTTCTTC	CASSMFSSYNEQFF
TRBV6-1	few	TRBJ2-7	TRBD2	TGTGCCAGCAGCGAGCGACTAGCGGGAGTAGACGAGCAGTACTTC	CASSERLAGVDEQYF
TRBV11-3	once	TRBJ2-1	NA	TGTGCCAGCAGCTTGAGGTACAATGAGCAGTTCTTC	CASSLRYNEQFF
TRBV6-1	NA	TRBJ2-1	TRBD1	TGTGCCAGCAGTGAACAGGGGGTGAGCTCCTACAATGAGCAGTTCTTC	CASSEQGVSSYNEQFF
TRBV6-5	NA	TRBJ1-4	NA	TGTGCCAGCAGTTCCCTCAGCGCAACTAATGAAAAACTGTTTTTT	CASSSLSATNEKLFF
TRBV5-4	NA	TRBJ2-5	TRBD2	TGTGCCAGCAGCTTCGGGACTAGCGGGGCCCAATTCCAAGAGACCCAGTACTTC	CASSFGTSGAQFQETQYF
TRBV5-4	NA	TRBJ2-1	TRBD1	TGTGCCAGCAGCTTGATCAAGGGACAGGGGGATTTCGATGAGCAGTTCTTC	CASSLIKGQGDFDEQFF
TRBV7-2	once	TRBJ1-5	NA	TGTGCCAGCAGCACTGGGCCTCAGCCCCAGCATTTT	CASSTGPQPQHF
TRBV9	NA	TRBJ2-6	NA	TGTGCCAGCAGCGTAGATTACTCTGGGGCCAACGTCCTGACTTTC	CASSVDYSGANVLTF
TRBV7-2	few	TRBJ2-3	NA	TGTGCCAGCAGCTTAGGGATAGGGGCAGATACGCAGTATTTT	CASSLGIGADTQYF
TRBV18	NA	TRBJ2-3	TRBD2	TGTGCCAGCTCACCAGGGGCTAGCGGGAAGACAGATACGCAGTATTTT	CASSPGASGKTDTQYF
TRBV20-1	NA	TRBJ1-1	NA	TGCAGTGCTATGAGGGACACTGAAGCTTTCTTT	CSAMRDTEAFF
TRBV27	once	TRBJ2-1	NA	TGTGCCAGCAGTTTAGTTGAGGGGGTATCTGAGCAGTTCTTC	CASSLVEGVSEQFF
TRBV6-5	NA	TRBJ1-5	TRBD1	TGTGCCAGCAGTAGACAGGGTTATCAGCCCCAGCATTTT	CASSRQGYQPQHF
TRBV9	once	TRBJ2-2	NA	TGTGCCAGCAGCGTAGAGGACTCCACGAACACCGGGGAGCTGTTTTTT	CASSVEDSTNTGELFF
TRBV27	NA	TRBJ2-7	NA	TGTGCCAGCAGTTTTTCCCGGACATTGAGCTCCTACGAGCAGTACTTC	CASSFSRTLSSYEQYF
TRBV5-6	NA	TRBJ1-3	NA	TGTGCCAGCAGCCAAATAAAAAACTCCTACTCTGGAAACACCATATATTTT	CASSQIKNSYSGNTIYF
TRBV4-2	NA	TRBJ1-4	TRBD1	TGTGCCAGCAGCCAAGAGACAGGGATAGGGGAAAAACTGTTTTTT	CASSQETGIGEKLFF
TRBV18	NA	TRBJ1-4	TRBD1	TGTGCCAGCTCAAAGCAGGGGGCAGAGGAAAAACTGTTTTTT	CASSKQGAEEKLFF
TRBV20-1	NA	TRBJ2-1	NA	TGCAGTGCGCCTTCTAGAAATGAGCAGTTCTTC	CSAPSRNEQFF
TRBV5-1	NA	TRBJ2-2	NA	TGCGCCAGCAGCTTGGCCGGTTCAGCAGGGCTATCGAACACCGGGGAGCTGTTTTTT	CASSLAGSAGLSNTGELFF
TRBV28	NA	TRBJ1-2	TRBD1	TGTGCCAGCAGTCCAGGGGGGACTCTTATCTATGGCTACACCTTC	CASSPGGTLIYGYTF
TRBV19	NA	TRBJ2-1	NA	TGTGCCAGTAAGGAGGTGGGCACGGAGCAGTTCTTC	CASKEVGTEQFF
TRBV2	NA	TRBJ2-2	TRBD1	TGTGCCAGCAGTGAAGCGCCCGGACAGGGGGCAAGGACCGGGGAGCTGTTTTTT	CASSEAPGQGARTGELFF
TRBV28	NA	TRBJ2-1	NA	TGTGCCAGCGCAGACAATGAGCAGTTCTTC	CASADNEQFF
TRBV6-6	few	TRBJ2-7	TRBD1	TGTGCCAGCAGTGACCGCGACAGGGGGACCCACGAGCAGTACTTC	CASSDRDRGTHEQYF
TRBV5-8	NA	TRBJ2-5	TRBD2	TGTGCCAGCAGCTCGGCGACTGCGGGAGCCATCCAAGAGACCCAGTACTTC	CASSSATAGAIQETQYF
TRBV11-2	NA	TRBJ2-7	NA	TGTGCCAGCAGCTTATTCGGCGGCGAGCAGTACTTC	CASSLFGGEQYF